The entry below describes one T cell receptor (beta chain). This clonotype was detected ten times or more. The specificity of this receptor is unknown. Base-call qualities are not available, and no considerably larger clone is one nucleotide away. This sample was taken from a study of T-cell reconstitution after alpha-beta-depleted transplantation in children (dated by TCRdb to the mid-2010s). Looking at the study overall: The study quantitatively tracked T-cell immune reconstitution after TCRalphabeta/CD19-depleted allogeneic hematopoietic cell transplantation in children using TCR repertoire profiling.

The V end gives up 4 bases and the J end 5 bases, leaving 13 bases in the junction not matched to a gene. The CDR3 runs 17 residues from the cysteine to the phenylalanine. The retained sequence is limited to the CDR3, 51 bases, with the frame set at the first base. In the germline V gene (reference sequence), CDR1 corresponds to MNHEY and CDR2 to SMNVEV. In light of the paper, this sample's treatment or condition label describes: allogeneic hematopoietic cell transplantation with graft depleted of TCRalphabeta T cells and CD19 B cells. TCRalphabeta/CD19-depleted allogeneic hematopoietic cell grafts were given to the transplant recipients, all of whom were children. Library preparation was by PCR. Sequenced on an Illumina HiSeq 2500. TCR libraries were prepared with molecular barcoding, using unique molecular identifiers to normalize TCRbeta repertoire quantification. Using fastp at Q25 and MiXCR, TCRdb reprocessed the public reads and kept productive beta chains. Identical CDR3 proteins give one entry, which carries the most common genes and DNA. This sample gives 700,000 or so distinct CDR3 sequences in total; about 12% of them show up just once. Clones ranked in the top ten supply roughly 0.77% of the sample.

Study-level results and caveats: Over subsequent months, a decline in hyperexpanded clone frequencies was noted, and after one year, T-cell counts and TCRbeta diversity were mostly ascribed to newly produced T cells. In some patients, the high TCRbeta diversity seen at day 60 was put down to recipient T cells and intrathymic progenitors that had survived conditioning. The apparently early recovery of alphabetaT-cell counts about two months after transplant reportedly depended on only several hundred rapidly expanded clones that came from non-depleted graft cells.

This clonotype was obtained from a girl aged 2-15 years with congenital amegakaryocytic thrombocytopenia, due to receive a stem cell transplant. This material consisted of PBMCs, taken before TCRalphabeta/CD19-depleted stem cell transplant. The V gene is TRBV27 and the J gene is TRBJ2-3, and 9 bases in between align with TRBD2. The CDR3 protein: CASSSPWSSGSGDTQYF. The DNA sequence follows: TGTGCCAGCAGTTCCCCTTGGAGTAGCGGGAGTGGAGATACGCAGTATTTT.